This T cell receptor (beta chain) was sequenced during a study of shared clonotypes between healthy human individuals. This clone was counted a single time. No antigen is known for it. Study conclusions and caveats: Sequencing depth was expected to influence donor clonotype sharing.

Trimming left V 6 bases short and J 4 bases short, with 13 bases between. CDR1 and CDR2 from the germline V gene are MDHEN and SYDVKM. This CDR3 is 14 amino acids long. Assay: immunoSEQ multiplex PCR; the TCRdb copy retains only in-frame clones and omits some. Among some 480,000 clones listed, around 80% were seen once. The chain combines TRBV28 with TRBJ1-5, with D unclear. The receptor's source is a woman in her thirties or forties in good health. Some clones in this sample may be carry-over from other donors' samples. Sequencing was carried out using PBMCs. CDR3 sequence (DNA): TGTGCCAGCAGCCCCCTCCGGTGGAATCAGCCCCAGCATTTT. Protein: CASSPLRWNQPQHF.